Presented here are 24 T cell receptor beta chains from one specimen sequenced in a study of T cell changes during pregnancy in multiple sclerosis. Repertoires were generated with immunoSEQ multiplex PCR, while TCRdb's copy carries only in-frame clones and drops some. The sample lists tens of thousands of clones, roughly 94% occurring once. Sequences were derived from peripheral blood, sampled in the second trimester of pregnancy. These receptors were taken from a female donor in good health, enrolled as a control in a pregnancy study.

The CDR3 region is CASSFATGFGYTF. The DNA of the CDR3 is TGTGCCAGCAGTTTCGCGACAGGGTTTGGCTACACCTTC. The chain employs TRBV27 and TRBJ1-2, with 7 positions matching TRBD1. In germline, CDR1 is MNHEY, CDR2 SMNVEV (reference sequence). V lost 3 bases, J lost 7 bases, and 5 bases stayed unmatched. CDR3 size: 13 residues.

This rearrangement joins TRBV5-1 to TRBJ2-2; possible D gene TRBD2, 5 bases. Germline V gives CDR1 SGHRS, CDR2 YFSETQ. The CDR3 is made up of 17 amino acids. The V and J ends lost 1 base and 6 bases respectively, with 19 bases between them. The CDR3 coding sequence is TGCGCCAGCAGCTTGTCGTCGGTGTCGGGGATCCCCGGGGAGCTGTTTTTT. Its translation: CASSLSSVSGIPGELFF.

V is TRBV13 and J is TRBJ1-2; D unclear. V dropped 3 bases and J dropped 4 bases, with 9 bases sitting between them. Per the germline V gene, CDR1 is PRHDT and CDR2 is FYEKMQ (reference sequence). The CDR3 covers 13 residues. CDR3: CASSFQTSYGYTF. CDR3 nucleotides: TGTGCCAGCAGCTTCCAAACTTCCTATGGCTACACCTTC.

This rearrangement joins TRBV4-1 to TRBJ2-1, with D maybe TRBD2 (6 bases). This CDR3 is built from 17 residues. Germline CDR1 reads MGHRA; CDR2 reads YSYEKL. Trimming took 0 bases from V and 0 from J, leaving 12 bases between them. Written as DNA, the CDR3 is TGCGCCAGCAGCCAAGATTCGGGAGCCGGCTCCTACAATGAGCAGTTCTTC. It specifies CASSQDSGAGSYNEQFF.

The rearrangement joins TRBV6-6 to TRBJ2-3; D is undetermined. The V gene's germline CDR1 is MNHNY and CDR2 SVGAGI (reference sequence). Between the trimmed V and J ends, which lost 0 bases and 5 bases, there was a span of 6 bases. The CDR3 covers 13 residues. CDR3 amino acids: CASSYSSRDTQYF. The CDR3 bases are TGTGCCAGCAGTTACTCCTCCCGAGATACGCAGTATTTT.

Only a few counts were recorded for this clone. DNA of the CDR3: TGTGCCAGCTCACCAACAGGATTACCTGAAAAACTGTTTTTT. It encodes CASSPTGLPEKLFF. The chain couples TRBV18 to TRBJ1-4; possible D gene TRBD1, 5 bases. Germline V gene data show CDR1 as KGHSH and CDR2 as LQKENI. The CDR3 runs to 14 residues. V dropped 2 bases and J dropped 7 bases, with 11 bases sitting between them.

This clone was observed a handful of times. The chain carries TRBV30 and TRBJ1-2; D not certain. Germline CDR1 and CDR2: GTSNPN and SVGIG (reference sequence). This CDR3 is 11 amino acids long. Trimming left V 3 bases short and J 7 bases short, with 9 bases between. CDR3 bases: TGTGCCTGGAGCGACTCCCTTGGCTACACCTTC. Its translation is CAWSDSLGYTF.

V is TRBV6-1 and J is TRBJ2-7; 13 nucleotides line up with TRBD2. Trimming removed 3 bases from V and 3 bases from J; junction bases left unmatched: 14. The CDR3 spans 19 residues. The germline CDR1 and CDR2 sequences are MNHNS and SASEGT. The CDR3 reads CASSDNIRGLAGRFYEQYF. Written as DNA, the CDR3 is TGTGCCAGCAGTGATAATATTAGGGGACTAGCGGGAAGATTCTACGAGCAGTACTTC.

The J gene is TRBJ2-1, the V gene TRBV5-1, with 11 positions matching TRBD2. Germline lookup yields CDR1 SGHRS and CDR2 YFSETQ. This CDR3 contains 16 residues. The J segment lost 6 bases and the V segment lost 4 bases, leaving 9 bases of the junction unmatched. CDR3 residues: CASSRSGTSGLNEQFF. CDR3 DNA sequence: TGCGCCAGCAGCCGGAGTGGGACTAGCGGTCTCAATGAGCAGTTCTTC.

For this clone: In the same sample, other DNA sequences code for this CDR3. This chain links TRBV19 with TRBJ1-5; D remains unclear. Germline V CDR1 and CDR2: LNHDA, SQIVND (reference sequence). V was trimmed by 5 bases and J by 3 bases, leaving 5 bases between them. This CDR3 spans 12 amino acids. The CDR3 sequence is CASSLLNQPQHF. In DNA form, the CDR3 reads TGTGCCAGTAGTCTTCTCAATCAGCCCCAGCATTTT.

The rearrangement joins TRBV4-1 to TRBJ2-1; tentative D call: TRBD2 (6 bases). The germline V gene encodes CDR1 MGHRA and CDR2 YSYEKL. This CDR3 has 20 amino acids. The V end was cut by 2 bases, the J end by 3 bases, with 26 bases between. The CDR3 DNA sequence: TGCGCCAGCAGCCAACGGAGGAGGGACCCACCTGCGGCAGTCTACAATGAGCAGTTCTTC. Translated, it gives CASSQRRRDPPAAVYNEQFF.

The genes are TRBV23-1 and TRBJ2-5; 8 positions agree with TRBD2. TRBV23-1 is reported as an ORF; its role is uncertain. This CDR3 has 18 amino acids. Unmatched junction bases numbered 17, after V lost 6 bases and J lost 2 bases. The CDR3 spells CASRLVPSGGLGQETQYF. CDR3 bases: TGCGCCAGCAGGTTAGTCCCCAGCGGGGGCTTGGGGCAAGAGACCCAGTACTTC.

The chain recombines TRBV5-1 with TRBJ2-5; 8 nucleotides line up with TRBD1. This CDR3 is built from 15 residues. Losses at the gene ends were 5 bases for V and 5 bases for J; bases not matched to a gene: 11. Looked up from germline, CDR1 is SGHRS and CDR2 is YFSETQ. CDR3 amino acids: CASSLTGGYGETQYF. The DNA for the CDR3 is TGCGCCAGCAGTCTTACAGGGGGTTACGGGGAGACCCAGTACTTC.

This chain joins TRBV2 and TRBJ2-7; D is uncertain. The CDR3 contains 13 residues. CDR1 and CDR2 from the germline V gene are SNHLY and FYNNEI. V lost 1 base and J lost 6, with 10 bases in between. CDR3: CASSEVTGGEQYF. In DNA form, the CDR3 reads TGTGCCAGCAGTGAAGTAACCGGCGGCGAGCAGTACTTC.

The gene calls are TRBV7-9 and TRBJ2-5; 7 bases map to TRBD1. J lost 5 bases, V lost 3 bases, and 6 bases had no gene match. The CDR3 sequence is 14 residues long. Germline V gene data show CDR1 as SEHNR and CDR2 as FQNEAQ (reference sequence). This CDR3 is CASSFPQGLETQYF. The DNA of the CDR3 is TGTGCCAGCAGCTTCCCACAGGGGCTCGAGACCCAGTACTTC. The full variable domain, its missing parts supplied by reference TRBV7-9 and TRBJ2-5, is DTGVSQNPRHKITKRGQNVTFRCDPISEHNRLYWYRQTLGQGPEFLTYFQNEAQLEKSRLLSDRFSAERPKGSFSTLEIQRTEQGDSAMYLCASSFPQGLETQYFGPGTRLLVL.

This clone appeared a single time. J is TRBJ2-6 and V is TRBV7-9; 7 positions match TRBD1. This CDR3 has 15 residues. Germline V gene lookup returns CDR1 SEHNR and CDR2 FQNEAQ (reference sequence). V shed 4 bases and J 2 bases; nucleotides not matched to a gene: 2. Here the CDR3 DNA reads TGTGCCAGCAGCTCCGGACAGGCTGGGGCCAACGTCCTGACTTTC. Translating gives CASSSGQAGANVLTF.

V and J are TRBV5-5 and TRBJ2-5; possible D gene TRBD1, 5 bases. This CDR3 has 13 amino acids. V shed 1 base and J shed 2 bases, with 6 bases lying between them. Germline values: CDR1 SGHKS, CDR2 YYEKEE (reference sequence). This CDR3 reads CASSLNRQETQYF. CDR3 nucleotides: TGTGCCAGCAGCTTGAACAGGCAAGAGACCCAGTACTTC.

This sequence joins TRBV7-2 and TRBJ2-7; no clear D. The ends were cut back, 5 bases at V and 8 bases at J, with 10 bases in the middle. The CDR3 is 11 residues long. Germline values: CDR1 SGHTA, CDR2 FQGNSA. The CDR3 region is CASSVSDKQYF. DNA for the CDR3: TGTGCCAGCAGCGTATCCGACAAGCAGTACTTC.

The V gene is TRBV7-8, the J gene TRBJ1-4; 8 bases match TRBD1. There are 18 residues in the CDR3. Germline CDR1 SGHVS, CDR2 FQNEAQ. The V segment lost 4 bases and the J segment 0 bases; nucleotides outside the gene matches: 10. DNA for the CDR3: TGTGCCAGCAGCTCAGTGTTGGGGACAGGCGCAACTAATGAAAAACTGTTTTTT. Translated: CASSSVLGTGATNEKLFF.

This clone has only one observation. The rearrangement uses TRBV2 and TRBJ2-7; TRBD2 is a possible D gene (6 bases). The CDR3 covers 14 residues. Germline assignment: CDR1 SNHLY and CDR2 FYNNEI. With 5 bases removed from V and 1 base from J, the gap between germline ends came to 12 bases. The CDR3 loop is CASSLGLLSYEQYF. In DNA form, the CDR3 reads TGTGCCAGCAGTTTGGGACTCCTTTCCTACGAGCAGTACTTC.

The chain couples TRBV15 to TRBJ2-2; D remains ambiguous. From germline, CDR1 is LNHNV and CDR2 YYDKDF (reference sequence). CDR3 length: 12 amino acids. The ends were cut back, 3 bases at V and 5 bases at J, with 4 bases in the middle. The CDR3 loop is CATSRSTGELFF. In DNA, the CDR3 is TGTGCCACCAGCAGGTCTACCGGGGAGCTGTTTTTT.

The V and J genes are TRBV7-8 and TRBJ2-7, with D perhaps TRBD2 (5 bases). The CDR3 totals 16 residues. In germline, CDR1 is SGHVS, CDR2 FQNEAQ. Trimming shortened V by 1 base and J by 4 bases, and 17 bases separated the two germline ends. CDR3 sequence: CASSLDRIARAYEQYF. As DNA, the CDR3 is TGTGCCAGCAGCTTAGATCGAATAGCGAGGGCTTACGAGCAGTACTTC.

The J gene is TRBJ2-3, the V gene TRBV18; tentative D call: TRBD1 (6 bases). Germline CDR1 is KGHSH and CDR2 is LQKENI. Between the trimmed V and J ends, which lost 4 bases and 4 bases, there was a span of 15 bases. The CDR3 spans 15 residues. Here the CDR3 reads CASSLLQGGADTQYF. The CDR3 bases are TGTGCCAGCTCACTCCTACAGGGTGGCGCAGATACGCAGTATTTT.

This chain connects TRBV9 to TRBJ2-1; 8 bases are shared with TRBD2. This CDR3 is built from 14 residues. From germline, CDR1 is SGDLS and CDR2 YYNGEE. Trimming cost V 0 bases and J 10 bases; bases outside gene matches: 6. CDR3 in amino acids: CASSVDSGRREQFF. DNA for the CDR3: TGTGCCAGCAGCGTAGACAGCGGGAGAAGGGAGCAGTTCTTC. The full variable domain, its missing parts supplied by reference TRBV9 and TRBJ2-1, is DSGVTQTPKHLITATGQRVTLRCSPRSGDLSVYWYQQSLDQGLQFLIQYYNGEERAKGNILERFSAQQFPDLHSELNLSSLELGDSALYFCASSVDSGRREQFFGPGTRLTVL.